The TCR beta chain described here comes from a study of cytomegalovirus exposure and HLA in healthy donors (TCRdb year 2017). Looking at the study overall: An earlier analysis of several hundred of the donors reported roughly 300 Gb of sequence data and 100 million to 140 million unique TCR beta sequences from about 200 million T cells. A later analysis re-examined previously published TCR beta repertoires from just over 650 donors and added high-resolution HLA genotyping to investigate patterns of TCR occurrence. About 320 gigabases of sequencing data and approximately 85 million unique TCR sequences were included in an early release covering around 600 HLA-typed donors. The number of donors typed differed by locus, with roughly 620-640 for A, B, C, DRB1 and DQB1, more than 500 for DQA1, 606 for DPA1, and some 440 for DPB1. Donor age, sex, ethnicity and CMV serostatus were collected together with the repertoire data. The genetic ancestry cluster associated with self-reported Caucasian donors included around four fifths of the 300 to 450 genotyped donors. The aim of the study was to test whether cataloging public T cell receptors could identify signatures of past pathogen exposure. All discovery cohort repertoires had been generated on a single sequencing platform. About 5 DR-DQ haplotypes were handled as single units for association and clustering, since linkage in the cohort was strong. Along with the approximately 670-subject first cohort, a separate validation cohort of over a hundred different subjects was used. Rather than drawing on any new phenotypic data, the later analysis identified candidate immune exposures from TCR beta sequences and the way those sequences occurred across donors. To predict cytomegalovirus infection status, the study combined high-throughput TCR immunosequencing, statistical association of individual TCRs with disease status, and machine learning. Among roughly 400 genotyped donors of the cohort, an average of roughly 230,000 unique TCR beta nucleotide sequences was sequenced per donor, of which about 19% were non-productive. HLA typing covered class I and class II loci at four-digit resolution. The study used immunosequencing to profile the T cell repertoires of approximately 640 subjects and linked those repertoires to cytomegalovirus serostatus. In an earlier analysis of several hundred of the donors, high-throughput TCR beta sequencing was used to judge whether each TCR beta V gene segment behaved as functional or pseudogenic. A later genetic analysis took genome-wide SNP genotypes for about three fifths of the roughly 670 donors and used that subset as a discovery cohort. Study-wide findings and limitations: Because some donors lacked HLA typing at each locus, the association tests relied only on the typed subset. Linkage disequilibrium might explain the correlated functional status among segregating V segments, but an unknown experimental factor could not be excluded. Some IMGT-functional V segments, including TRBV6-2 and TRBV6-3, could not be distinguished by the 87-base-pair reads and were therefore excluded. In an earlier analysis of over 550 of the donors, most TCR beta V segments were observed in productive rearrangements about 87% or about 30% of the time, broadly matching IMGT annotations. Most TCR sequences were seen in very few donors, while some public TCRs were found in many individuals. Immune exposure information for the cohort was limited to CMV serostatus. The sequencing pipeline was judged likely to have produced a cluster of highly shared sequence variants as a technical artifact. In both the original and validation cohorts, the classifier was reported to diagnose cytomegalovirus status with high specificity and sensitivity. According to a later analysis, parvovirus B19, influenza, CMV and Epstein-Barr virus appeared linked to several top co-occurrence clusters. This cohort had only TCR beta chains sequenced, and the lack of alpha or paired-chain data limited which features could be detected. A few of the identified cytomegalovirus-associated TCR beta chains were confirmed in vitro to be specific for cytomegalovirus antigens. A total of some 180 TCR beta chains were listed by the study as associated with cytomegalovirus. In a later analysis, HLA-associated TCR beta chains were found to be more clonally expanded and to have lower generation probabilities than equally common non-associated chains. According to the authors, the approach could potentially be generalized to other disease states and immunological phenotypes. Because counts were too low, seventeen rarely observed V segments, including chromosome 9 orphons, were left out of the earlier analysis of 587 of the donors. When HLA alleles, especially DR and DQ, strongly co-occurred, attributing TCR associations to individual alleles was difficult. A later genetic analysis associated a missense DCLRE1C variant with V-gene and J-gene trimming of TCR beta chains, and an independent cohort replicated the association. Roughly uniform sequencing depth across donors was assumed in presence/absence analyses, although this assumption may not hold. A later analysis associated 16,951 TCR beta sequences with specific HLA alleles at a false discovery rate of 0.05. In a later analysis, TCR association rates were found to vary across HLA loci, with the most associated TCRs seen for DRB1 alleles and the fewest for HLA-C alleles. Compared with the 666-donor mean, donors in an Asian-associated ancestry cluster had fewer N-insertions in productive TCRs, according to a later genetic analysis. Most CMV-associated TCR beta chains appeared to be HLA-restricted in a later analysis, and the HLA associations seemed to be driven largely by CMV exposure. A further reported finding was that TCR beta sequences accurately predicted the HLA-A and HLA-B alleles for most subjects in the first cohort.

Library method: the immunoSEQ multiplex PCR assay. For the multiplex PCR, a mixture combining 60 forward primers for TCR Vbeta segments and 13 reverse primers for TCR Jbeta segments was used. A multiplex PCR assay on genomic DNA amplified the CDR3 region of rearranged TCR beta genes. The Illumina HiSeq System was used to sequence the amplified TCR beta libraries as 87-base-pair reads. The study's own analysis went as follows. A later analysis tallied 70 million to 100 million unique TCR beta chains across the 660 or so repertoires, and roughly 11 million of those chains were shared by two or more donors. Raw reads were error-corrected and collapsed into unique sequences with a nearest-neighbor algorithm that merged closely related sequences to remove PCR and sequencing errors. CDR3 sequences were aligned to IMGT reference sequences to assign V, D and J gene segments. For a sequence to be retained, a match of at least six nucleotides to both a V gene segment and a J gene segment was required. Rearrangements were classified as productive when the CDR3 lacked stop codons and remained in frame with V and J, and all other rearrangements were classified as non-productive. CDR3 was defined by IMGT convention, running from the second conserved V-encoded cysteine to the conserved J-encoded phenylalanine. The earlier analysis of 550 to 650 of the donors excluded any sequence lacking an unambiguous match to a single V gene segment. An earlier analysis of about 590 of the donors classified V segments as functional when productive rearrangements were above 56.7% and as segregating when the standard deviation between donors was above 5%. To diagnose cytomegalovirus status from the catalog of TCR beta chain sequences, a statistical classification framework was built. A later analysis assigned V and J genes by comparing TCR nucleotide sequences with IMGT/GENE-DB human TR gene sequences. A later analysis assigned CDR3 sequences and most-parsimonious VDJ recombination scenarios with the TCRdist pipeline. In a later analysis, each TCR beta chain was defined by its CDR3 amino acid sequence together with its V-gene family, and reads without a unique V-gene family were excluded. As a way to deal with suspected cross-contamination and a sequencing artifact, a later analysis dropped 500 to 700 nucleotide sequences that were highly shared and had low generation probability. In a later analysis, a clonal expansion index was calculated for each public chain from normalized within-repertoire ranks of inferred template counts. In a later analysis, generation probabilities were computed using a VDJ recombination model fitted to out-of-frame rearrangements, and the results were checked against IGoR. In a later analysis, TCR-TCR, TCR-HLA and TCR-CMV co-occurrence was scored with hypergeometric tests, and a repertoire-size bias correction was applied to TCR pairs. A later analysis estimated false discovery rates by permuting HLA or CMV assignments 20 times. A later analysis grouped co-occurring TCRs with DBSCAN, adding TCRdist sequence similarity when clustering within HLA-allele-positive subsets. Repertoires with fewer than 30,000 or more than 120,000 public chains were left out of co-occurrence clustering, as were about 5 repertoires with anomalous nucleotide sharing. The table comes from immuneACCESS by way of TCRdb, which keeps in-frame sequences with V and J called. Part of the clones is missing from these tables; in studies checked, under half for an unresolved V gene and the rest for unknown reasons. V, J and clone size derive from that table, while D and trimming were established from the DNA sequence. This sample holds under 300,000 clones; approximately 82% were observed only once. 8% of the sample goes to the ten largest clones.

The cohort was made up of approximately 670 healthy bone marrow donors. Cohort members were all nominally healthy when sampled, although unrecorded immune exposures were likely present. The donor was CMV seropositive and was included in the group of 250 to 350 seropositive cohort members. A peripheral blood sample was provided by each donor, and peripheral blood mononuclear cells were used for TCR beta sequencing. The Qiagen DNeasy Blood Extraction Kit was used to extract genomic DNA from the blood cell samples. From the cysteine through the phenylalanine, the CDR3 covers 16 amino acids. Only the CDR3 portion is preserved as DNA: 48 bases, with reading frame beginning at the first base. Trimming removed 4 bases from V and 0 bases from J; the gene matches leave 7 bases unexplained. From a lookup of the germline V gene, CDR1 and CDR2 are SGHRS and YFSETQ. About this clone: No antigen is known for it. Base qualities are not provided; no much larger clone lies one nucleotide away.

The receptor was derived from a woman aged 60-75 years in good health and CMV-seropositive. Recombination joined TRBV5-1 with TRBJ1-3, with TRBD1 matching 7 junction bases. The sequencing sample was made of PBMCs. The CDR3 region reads CASSGPGQFSGNTIYF. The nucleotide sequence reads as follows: TGCGCCAGCAGCGGACCGGGACAGTTCTCTGGAAACACCATATATTTT.